This T cell receptor (beta chain) was sequenced during a study of blood T cell repertoires in COVID-19. Original data processing: Estimation of nucleated cell counts relied on the amplification of reference gene primers. Data came from immunoSEQ multiplex PCR; TCRdb stores just in-frame clones and leaves some out. Clone size and V and J calls were adopted from that table, with D and trimming inferred from the DNA. The sample comprises 320,000 or so clones, 85% of which are singletons, and 1.5% to 2% rests with the top ten. This CDR3 is built from 15 residues. Trimming took 1 base from V and 0 from J, leaving 9 bases between them. Germline CDR1 is SGHRS and CDR2 is YFSETQ.

The TCR originated in a woman in her thirties who had been exposed to COVID-19. The V gene is TRBV5-1, the J gene TRBJ2-3; TRBD1 might be the D (6 bases). Sequenced sample: PBMCs or T cells enriched from blood (not recorded which). CDR3 nucleotide sequence: TGCGCCAGCAGCTTGTCCACAGGGAGCACAGATACGCAGTATTTT. Amino acid sequence: CASSLSTGSTDTQYF.